This T cell receptor beta chain was sequenced for a study of T cell clones after liver transplantation. Study overall: Without induction therapy, subjects received standard immunosuppression until 12-24 months post-transplant. Blood was drawn pre-transplant, before withdrawal, and after full or failed withdrawal. Overall study results and limits: Conclusions were preliminary, with small, heterogeneous patient groups.

This clone was detected only once. Its antigen remains unknown. Repertoires were generated with immunoSEQ multiplex PCR, while TCRdb's copy carries only in-frame clones and drops some. The sample has 55,000 to 70,000 clones, 92% seen once. Germline-derived CDR1 and CDR2 are SGHTA and FQGTGA. The V segment lost 5 bases and the J segment 5 bases; nucleotides outside the gene matches: 3. The CDR3 has 13 amino acids. This receptor was taken from a human patient who received a liver transplant. The graft donor may be the source of some T cells. The sequences come from CD4+ T cells from blood, collected less than 27 months after liver transplant. The rearrangement uses TRBV7-3 and TRBJ2-1, with 7 bases fitting TRBD2. The CDR3 coding sequence is TGTGCCAGCAGCGTACGGGGGGACAATGAGCAGTTCTTC. Encoded protein: CASSVRGDNEQFF.